The clone carrying this TCR beta chain appeared a few times. What it binds is not known. This entry comes from a study of response to subunit inactivated influenza vaccine. Study observations and caveats: It was the authors' suggestion that each seasonal influenza vaccination recruits few new T cells.

CDR3 length: 17 amino acids. V shed 5 bases and J shed 7 bases, with 23 bases lying between them. TCRdb independently ran MiXCR on the RT-PCR reads; one entry per CDR3 protein. The data hold about 520,000 distinct CDR3 sequences, with around 7.7% observed a single time. The TCR was taken from a man aged 50-75 years who received an inactivated influenza vaccine. Sequences were derived from PBMCs from blood, sampled less than 25 months after vaccination. The gene calls are TRBV12-3 or TRBV12-4 and TRBJ1-4; D uncertain. CDR3 in amino acids: CASSPPAGSLVGEKLFF. DNA for the CDR3: TGTGCCAGCAGTCCACCGGCCGGGAGCCTCGTAGGTGAAAAACTGTTTTTT.